This T cell receptor beta chain was recorded in a study of CD4 T cells in relation to SARS-CoV-2 and coronaviruses. Study background: TCR beta CDR3s were sequenced after roughly nine-day antigen culture of PBMCs. General observations from the study: Each donor contributed either pre-pandemic or post-infection samples, not both.

Unexposed donor CD4+ T cells date from about 2011-2018, before the COVID-19 pandemic. CD4+ T cells were isolated from the cells after 10 days of culture. Cultures held under 2.5 million PBMCs per well with around 9.8 IU/ml IL-2. V was pared by 0 bases and J by 7 bases, with 12 bases between. The germline gives CDR1 LGHNT, CDR2 FRNRAP. The CDR3 spans 15 residues. TCRdb keeps only in-frame clones here, not all; method: immunoSEQ multiplex PCR. Here the sample spans 9,500 to 12,000 clones, roughly 81% being singletons. Note on this clone: Antigen unknown.

The sequencing sample was made of CD4+ T cells from PBMCs, cultured in vitro. The receptor was derived from a human donor in good health. V is TRBV12-5 and J is TRBJ1-4, with D perhaps TRBD1 (6 bases). The CDR3: CASGLVRLTGEKLFF. The CDR3 region has the DNA TGTGCTAGTGGTTTGGTACGCTTGACAGGTGAAAAACTGTTTTTT.